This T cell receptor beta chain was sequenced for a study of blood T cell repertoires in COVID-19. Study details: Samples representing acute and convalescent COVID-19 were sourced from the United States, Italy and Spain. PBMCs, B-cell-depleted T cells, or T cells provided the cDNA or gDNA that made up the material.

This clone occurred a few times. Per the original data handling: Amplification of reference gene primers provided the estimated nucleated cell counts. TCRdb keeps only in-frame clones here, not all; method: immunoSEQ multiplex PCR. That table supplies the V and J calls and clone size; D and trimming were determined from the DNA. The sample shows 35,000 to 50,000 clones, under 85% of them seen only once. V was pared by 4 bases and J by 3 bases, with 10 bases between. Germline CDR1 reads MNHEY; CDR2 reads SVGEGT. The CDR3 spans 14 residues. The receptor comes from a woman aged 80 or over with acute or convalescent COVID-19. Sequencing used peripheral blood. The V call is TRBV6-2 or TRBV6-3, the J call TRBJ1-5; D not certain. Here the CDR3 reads CASSSTVPNQPQHF. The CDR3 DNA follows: TGTGCCAGCAGTTCAACTGTACCCAATCAGCCCCAGCATTTT.